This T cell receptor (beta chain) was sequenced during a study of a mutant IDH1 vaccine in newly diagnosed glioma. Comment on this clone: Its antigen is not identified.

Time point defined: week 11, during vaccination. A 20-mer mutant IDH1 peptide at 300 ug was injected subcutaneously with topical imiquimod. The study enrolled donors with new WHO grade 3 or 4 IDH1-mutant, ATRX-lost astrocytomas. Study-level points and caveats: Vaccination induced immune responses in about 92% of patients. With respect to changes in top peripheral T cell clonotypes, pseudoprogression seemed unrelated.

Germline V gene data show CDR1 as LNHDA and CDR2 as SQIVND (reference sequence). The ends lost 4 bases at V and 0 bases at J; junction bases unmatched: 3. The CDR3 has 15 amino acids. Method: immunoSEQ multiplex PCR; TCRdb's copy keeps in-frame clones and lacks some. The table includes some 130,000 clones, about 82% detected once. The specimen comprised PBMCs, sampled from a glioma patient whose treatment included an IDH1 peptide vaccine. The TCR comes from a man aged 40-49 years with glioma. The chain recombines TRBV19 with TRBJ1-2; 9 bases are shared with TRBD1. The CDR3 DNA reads TGTGCCAGTAGTACCCGACAGGGGGCTAACTATGGCTACACCTTC. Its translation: CASSTRQGANYGYTF.